The source of this T cell receptor (beta chain) is a study of blood T cell repertoires in COVID-19. Looking at the study overall: Sites in the United States, Italy and Spain provided acute and convalescent COVID-19 samples. T cells, B-cell-depleted T cells, or PBMCs supplied cDNA or gDNA.

This table comes from immunoSEQ multiplex PCR, and its TCRdb copy is limited to in-frame clones, with some not included. The table lists around 290,000 clones, roughly 90% of them singletons, with about 12% in the top ten. The germline V gene has CDR1 MGHRA and CDR2 YSYEKL. The V segment lost 2 bases and the J segment 3 bases; nucleotides outside the gene matches: 3. The CDR3 has 15 residues. This chain joins TRBV4-1 and TRBJ1-4, with 7 bases fitting TRBD1. Sequenced material: peripheral blood. The source is a woman in her 70s with COVID-19, enrolled during active disease. CDR3 region: CASSQRDSSNEKLFF. CDR3 bases: TGCGCCAGCAGCCAACGGGACAGCTCTAATGAAAAACTGTTTTTT.